Listed here are 11 T cell receptor beta chains from one sample, sequenced in a study of blood T cell repertoires in COVID-19. Using immunoSEQ multiplex PCR, the repertoire was profiled, and TCRdb retains in-frame clones only, with some absent. Of 200,000 to 250,000 clones in the sample, under 85% were seen once. The sample taken for sequencing was peripheral blood. The receptor set was obtained from a woman in her thirties or forties with active or convalescent COVID-19.

DNA of the CDR3: TGTGCCAGCTCGCCTAATCGAAACACCATATATTTT. Protein sequence: CASSPNRNTIYF. The genes are TRBV18 and TRBJ1-3; D unresolved. The CDR3 spans 12 residues. Trimming pared 6 bases from V and 5 bases from J, leaving 8 bases between. CDR1 and CDR2 from the germline V gene are KGHSH and LQKENI.

J is TRBJ2-1 and V is TRBV9, with 10 bases matching TRBD2. The CDR3 spans 15 residues. The ends lost 0 bases at V and 4 bases at J; junction bases unmatched: 1. Per germline, CDR1 SGDLS and CDR2 YYNGEE. Here the CDR3 reads CASSVVLAGYNEQFF. For the CDR3, the DNA is TGTGCCAGCAGCGTAGTACTAGCGGGATACAATGAGCAGTTCTTC. Filled out from reference TRBV9 and TRBJ2-1, the complete variable domain reads DSGVTQTPKHLITATGQRVTLRCSPRSGDLSVYWYQQSLDQGLQFLIQYYNGEERAKGNILERFSAQQFPDLHSELNLSSLELGDSALYFCASSVVLAGYNEQFFGPGTRLTVL.

The genes are TRBV6-5 and TRBJ1-1, with 8 bases aligning to TRBD1. The V segment lost 6 bases and the J segment 7 bases; nucleotides outside the gene matches: 7. The length of the CDR3 is 13 residues. Germline V CDR1 and CDR2: MNHEY, SVGAGI. CDR3 region: CASSSLDRDEAFF. Here the CDR3 DNA reads TGTGCCAGCAGCTCCCTGGACAGGGATGAAGCTTTCTTT.

This clone was counted once. The rearrangement joins TRBV29-1 to TRBJ2-1, with TRBD2 matching over 10 bases. V lost 6 bases to trimming and J lost 9 bases; unmatched junction nucleotides: 5. The CDR3 is 12 residues long. The germline V gene has CDR1 SQVTM and CDR2 ANQGSEA. CDR3 DNA sequence: TGCAGCGTGGAGCGGGGGGGCGGTGAGCAGTTCTTC. Translating gives CSVERGGGEQFF.

The J gene is TRBJ1-5, the V gene TRBV28; no clear D gene. The CDR3 length is 16 residues. The V gene lost 5 bases and the J gene lost 9 bases, with 23 bases spanning the gap. In germline, CDR1 is MDHEN, CDR2 SYDVKM. The CDR3 loop reads CASSPQWMAGRAPQHF. The DNA of the CDR3 is TGTGCCAGCAGTCCCCAATGGATGGCAGGCCGTGCGCCCCAGCATTTT.

The chain carries TRBV18 and TRBJ1-4; D is ambiguous. Per the germline V gene, CDR1 is KGHSH and CDR2 is LQKENI. The CDR3 has 13 amino acids. Trimming cost V 4 bases and J 8 bases, with 11 bases left between them. The CDR3 DNA reads as TGTGCCAGCTCACTGGAGGTTGGCGAAAAACTGTTTTTT. Translation: CASSLEVGEKLFF.

The table lists this clone with a count of one. The chain has TRBV7-6 and TRBJ2-2, with D perhaps TRBD1 (6 bases). V was cut by 1 base and J by 0 bases, with 9 bases left in between. The CDR3 totals 16 residues. Per the germline V gene, CDR1 is SGHVS and CDR2 is FNYEAQ. The CDR3, as DNA: TGTGCCAGCAGCTTAGTCACAGGGACGAACACCGGGGAGCTGTTTTTT. It translates to CASSLVTGTNTGELFF.

The CDR3 nucleotides read TGTGCCTGGAGTGTATACGGGGGGAAAACTAATGAAAAACTGTTTTTT. This codes for CAWSVYGGKTNEKLFF. V and J are TRBV30 and TRBJ1-4; the D gene is possibly TRBD1 (5 bases). Germline CDR1 is GTSNPN and CDR2 is SVGIG (reference sequence). The V end was cut by 0 bases, the J end by 1 base, with 12 bases between. This CDR3 is 16 amino acids long.

V is TRBV30 and J is TRBJ1-4; possibly TRBD1 for D (5 bases). The ends were cut back, 1 base at V and 8 bases at J, with 17 bases in the middle. This CDR3 comprises 15 residues. Germline V gene data show CDR1 as GTSNPN and CDR2 as SVGIG (reference sequence). CDR3 coding DNA: TGTGCCTGGAGTGCAATGCGGGGGATCGGGGAAAAACTGTTTTTT. Its translation: CAWSAMRGIGEKLFF.

The J gene is TRBJ2-5, the V gene TRBV9; no firm D call. This CDR3 is 14 amino acids long. The V end was cut by 2 bases, the J end by 0 bases, with 8 bases between. Germline assignment: CDR1 SGDLS and CDR2 YYNGEE. The CDR3: CASSVSTDQETQYF. DNA of the CDR3: TGTGCCAGCAGCGTTAGTACCGACCAAGAGACCCAGTACTTC.

This clone has at least ten counts. The rearrangement joins TRBV7-8 to TRBJ2-2; weak D call: TRBD1 (6 bases). Germline CDR1 is SGHVS and CDR2 is FQNEAQ. The CDR3 length is 16 residues. Trimming removed 5 bases from V and 2 bases from J, with 15 bases in between. The CDR3 protein is CASSLPPTGNTGELFF. The CDR3 nucleotides read TGTGCCAGCAGCCTACCCCCGACAGGAAACACCGGGGAGCTGTTTTTT.